The rows below give T cell receptor beta chains drawn from one sample of a study of beta chain features in type 1 diabetes. Sequencing used immunoSEQ multiplex PCR; TCRdb keeps in-frame clones, though not all of them. The table records 500,000 to 700,000 clones, around 15% of them present only once. Sequencing was carried out using naive CD4+ T cells from blood. The receptors shown here come from a man aged 18 to 29 in good health. Both conserved end residues are part of each CDR3. A D gene is named only where the DNA matches it firmly. A row's size may be missing; if present it is once, few, many or a size class.

J gene | D gene | V gene | clone size | CDR3 protein | CDR3 DNA
TRBJ2-1 | - | TRBV6-5 | few | CASSRGLYNEQFF | TGTGCCAGCAGTCGGGGGCTCTACAATGAGCAGTTCTTC
TRBJ1-1 | TRBD1 | TRBV10-3 | few | CAITGERYTEAFF | TGTGCCATTACAGGGGAGAGATATACTGAAGCTTTCTTT
TRBJ1-3 | - | TRBV7-8 | few | CASSLGIAGNTIYF | TGTGCCAGCAGCTTAGGAATCGCTGGAAACACCATATATTTT
TRBJ1-1 | - | TRBV5-4 | few | CASSRGAESTEAFF | TGTGCCAGCAGCCGGGGGGCCGAGAGCACTGAAGCTTTCTTT
TRBJ1-2 | - | TRBV10-3 | many | CAIGTAGYGYTF | TGTGCCATCGGGACCGCCGGCTATGGCTACACCTTC
TRBJ2-2 | - | TRBV7-3 | - | CASSPPRGLTGELFF | TGTGCCAGCAGCCCCCCACGGGGGCTCACCGGGGAGCTGTTTTTT
TRBJ2-1 | - | TRBV11-3 | - | CASSLDLGEQFF | TGTGCCAGCAGCTTAGATCTCGGTGAGCAGTTCTTC
TRBJ2-7 | TRBD1 | TRBV7-9 | few | CASSGPDRGTYEQYF | TGTGCCAGCAGCGGACCCGACAGGGGTACCTACGAGCAGTACTTC
TRBJ1-4 | TRBD1 | TRBV30 | few | CAWGAGQKDEKLFF | TGTGCCTGGGGCGCGGGACAGAAAGATGAAAAACTGTTTTTT
TRBJ1-4 | - | TRBV29-1 | - | CSVEDRVNEKLFF | TGCAGCGTTGAAGATCGAGTTAATGAAAAACTGTTTTTT
TRBJ1-4 | - | TRBV30 | - | CAWSTGPNEKLFF | TGTGCCTGGAGTACAGGGCCTAATGAAAAACTGTTTTTT